The clone carrying this T cell receptor beta chain was found many times. Its antigen is as yet unknown. This sample stems from a study of blood T cells in healthy people across ages. A second PCR of 7 to 11 cycles used a sample-barcoded 5' primer and a J-beta primer mix. TCRdb independently ran MiXCR on the 5' RACE reads; one entry per CDR3 protein. The data show about 1,500,000 distinct CDR3 sequences, roughly 27% seen once. Whole-study results and caveats: Versus aged donors, long-lived donors had higher diversity and more naive CD4+ cells.

V was clipped by 7 bases and J by 6 bases, with 16 bases between them. This CDR3 has 12 amino acids. Germline loops: CDR1 SQVTM, CDR2 ANQGSEA. The chain combines TRBV29-1 with TRBJ2-7, with a tentative D call TRBD1 (5 bases). Sample: blood. This clonotype was obtained from a woman aged 25 to 39 in good health. CDR3 sequence (DNA): TGCAGCGCTCGAAGGCAGGGAACCGAGCAGTACTTC. This codes for CSARRQGTEQYF.